These 2 T cell receptor beta chains were sequenced from one sample in a study of identical twins. A single record per CDR3 protein comes from TCRdb applying MiXCR to the 5' RACE reads. The sample comprises about 810,000 distinct CDR3 sequences, over 9% of which are singletons, and under 2% rests with the top ten. The same specimen was also included in a second study, on yellow fever vaccine responses in identical twins.

The sequencing sample was made of PBMCs. The receptors come from a woman aged 18-29 years in good health.

The sample holds a few counts of this clonotype. The genes are TRBV6-1 and TRBJ2-7; perhaps D is TRBD1 or TRBD2 (5 bases each). The CDR3 loop spans 15 amino acids. Trimming removed 0 bases at V and 6 bases at J, with 15 bases between. The germline CDR1 and CDR2 sequences are MNHNS and SASEGT. The CDR3 DNA reads as TGTGCCAGCAGTGAAGCTGTGGGGGTTCCGGGCGAGCAGTACGTC. Translating gives CASSEAVGVPGEQYV.

The CDR3 region is CAIWEGRNEQFF. The CDR3 nucleotides are TGTGCCATCTGGGAAGGACGCAATGAGCAGTTCTTC. The chain recombines TRBV10-3 with TRBJ2-1; D is ambiguous. This CDR3 contains 12 residues. Trimming took off 8 bases at V and 6 bases at J, with 11 bases between the two ends. CDR1 and CDR2 from the germline V gene are ENHRY and SYGVKD.